The 10 T cell receptor beta chains below come from one sample, sequenced in a study of blood T cells in healthy people across ages (dated by TCRdb to between 2015 and 2016). The protocol used for the library was 5' RACE. The sample was run on an Illumina HiSeq 2500. The second PCR ran for about 6 to 12 cycles and used a J-beta primer mix along with a sample-barcoded 5' primer. The public reads were run again by TCRdb, first through fastp at Q25 and then through MiXCR, and only productive beta chains were kept. Each CDR3 protein appears once, grouped with its most common genes and DNA. The sample has approximately 800,000 distinct CDR3 sequences on record, roughly 25% of them singletons. The ten largest make up approximately 3.7% of the sample. In addition, the sample was reused for a study of T cells of mothers and their children.

Sequenced input: blood. All receptors derive from a boy aged 5-17 years in good health.

The sample holds a few counts of this clonotype. The chain has TRBV12-3 or TRBV12-4 and TRBJ2-5; TRBD2 agrees at 9 bases. The J call could be wrong; TRBJ2-1 is a better fit for the DNA end. The length of the CDR3 is 14 residues. In DNA form, the CDR3 reads TGTGCCAGCAGCCCCGGACTAGCGTCCGGTGAGCAGTTCTTC. It translates to CASSPGLASGEQFF.

To note about this clonotype: Possible read error: a much larger clone is one base away. This chain uses TRBV4-1 with TRBJ2-7, with 10 bases lining up with TRBD2. This CDR3 is 16 amino acids long. With V trimmed by 0 bases and J by 0 bases, 2 bases remained unmatched. CDR1 and CDR2 (germline): MGHRA, YSYEKL. The CDR3 region has the DNA TGCGCCAGCAGCCAAGAACCTAGCGGGAGCTCCTACGAGCAGTACTTC. As protein: CASSQEPSGSSYEQYF.

This chain uses TRBV11-2 with TRBJ2-1; TRBD2 aligns across 9 bases. The germline CDR1 and CDR2 sequences are SGHAT and FQNNGV. The CDR3 runs to 17 residues. V lost 0 bases and J lost 4; bases outside the gene matches: 7. CDR3 protein: CASSLEGGLAGYNEQFF. CDR3 in DNA: TGTGCCAGCAGCTTAGAGGGGGGCCTAGCGGGGTACAATGAGCAGTTCTTC.

This chain connects TRBV7-2 to TRBJ2-4, with a possible D match to TRBD1 (5 bases). V was pared by 9 bases and J by 9 bases, with 24 bases between. This CDR3 spans 15 amino acids. The germline CDR1 and CDR2 sequences are SGHTA and FQGNSA. CDR3 in amino acids: CASGSRQTQASIQYF. The CDR3 coding sequence is TGTGCCAGTGGGTCCAGACAGACTCAAGCGAGCATTCAGTACTTC.

The V call is TRBV9, the J call TRBJ1-1; 9 bases line up with TRBD1. The CDR3 is 14 residues long. V was clipped by 6 bases and J by 5 bases; unmatched bases: 8. In germline, CDR1 is SGDLS, CDR2 YYNGEE. The CDR3 sequence: CASTPGQGRTEAFF. The CDR3 nucleotides read TGTGCCAGCACCCCAGGACAGGGGCGTACTGAAGCTTTCTTT. The full variable domain, its missing parts supplied by reference TRBV9 and TRBJ1-1, is DSGVTQTPKHLITATGQRVTLRCSPRSGDLSVYWYQQSLDQGLQFLIQYYNGEERAKGNILERFSAQQFPDLHSELNLSSLELGDSALYFCASTPGQGRTEAFFGQGTRLTVV.

The CDR3 DNA reads TGTGCCAGCAGCGTTAGGGTGGATGAAAAACTGTTTTTT. Encoded protein: CASSVRVDEKLFF. The rearrangement joins TRBV7-2 to TRBJ1-4, with D unclear. The CDR3 consists of 13 residues. Germline CDR1 reads SGHTA; CDR2 reads FQGNSA. Trimming removed 5 bases from V and 6 bases from J, with 10 bases in between.

The chain has TRBV15 and TRBJ2-3, with 7 bases lining up with TRBD1. The ends lost 3 bases at V and 0 bases at J; junction bases unmatched: 6. The CDR3 runs 16 residues. Germline lookup yields CDR1 LNHNV and CDR2 YYDKDF (reference sequence). In nucleotides, the CDR3 is TGTGCCACCAGCAGGGGGGCAGGGGGAAGCACAGATACGCAGTATTTT. This encodes CATSRGAGGSTDTQYF. The complete variable domain, with remaining parts taken from reference TRBV15 and TRBJ2-3, reads DAMVIQNPRYQVTQFGKPVTLSCSQTLNHNVMYWYQQKSSQAPKLLFHYYDKDFNNEADTPDNFQSRRPNTSFCFLDIRSPGLGDTAMYLCATSRGAGGSTDTQYFGPGTRLTVL.

The rearrangement joins TRBV9 to TRBJ2-1; D may match TRBD1 or TRBD2 (5 bases each). The J call may be faulty, since TRBJ2-7 better matches the DNA end. The CDR3 has 15 amino acids. Germline V lookup: CDR1 SGDLS, CDR2 YYNGEE. The CDR3 spells CASSVASDRLYEQYF. The CDR3 DNA reads TGTGCCAGCAGCGTAGCTTCCGACAGACTATACGAGCAGTACTTC.

The chain recombines TRBV20-1 with TRBJ2-5; the match to TRBD2 covers 7 bases. Germline CDR1 is DFQATT and CDR2 is SNEGSKA (reference sequence). Unmatched junction bases numbered 9, after V lost 1 base and J lost 4 bases. This CDR3 has 15 residues. CDR3 protein: CSARVLERGRETQYF. DNA of the CDR3: TGCAGTGCTAGAGTCCTGGAGCGGGGCAGAGAGACCCAGTACTTC.

This clonotype was detected a few times. This chain uses TRBV20-1 with TRBJ2-1, with D hard to call. With 0 bases removed from V and 5 bases from J, the gap between germline ends came to 8 bases. The CDR3 consists of 13 residues. Germline V gene lookup returns CDR1 DFQATT and CDR2 SNEGSKA (reference sequence). CDR3 in amino acids: CSARDPQNNEQFF. The CDR3 DNA reads as TGCAGTGCTAGAGATCCACAGAACAATGAGCAGTTCTTC.